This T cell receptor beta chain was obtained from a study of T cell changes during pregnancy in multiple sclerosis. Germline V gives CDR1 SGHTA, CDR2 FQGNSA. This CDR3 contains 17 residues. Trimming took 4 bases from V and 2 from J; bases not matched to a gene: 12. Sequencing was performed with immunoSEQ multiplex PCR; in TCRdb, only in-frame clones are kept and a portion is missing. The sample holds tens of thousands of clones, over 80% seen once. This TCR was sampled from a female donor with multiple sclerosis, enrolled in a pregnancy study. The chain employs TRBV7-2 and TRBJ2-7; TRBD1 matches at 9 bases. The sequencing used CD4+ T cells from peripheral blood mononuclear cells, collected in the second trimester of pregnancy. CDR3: CASSSQPGTGRTYEQYF. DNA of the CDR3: TGTGCCAGCAGCTCGCAGCCCGGGACAGGGAGAACCTACGAGCAGTACTTC.